This T cell receptor (beta chain) was sequenced during a study of regulatory T cells in long-lasting Graves disease. Study-wide findings and caveats: The TCR repertoire of persistent Graves' patients was less diverse than that of newly diagnosed ones.

This clonotype was found a few times. Its antigen remains unidentified. This CDR3 is built from 13 residues. The V and J ends lost 3 bases and 4 bases respectively, with 7 bases between them. Time point meaning: persistent/refractory GD, antithyroid drugs over 5 years with positive TRAb. With RNA extracted from PBMCs as input, the TCR library was made. Investigators prepared the TCR beta libraries by applying iRepertoire HTBI primers and Arm-PCR of CDR3 regions. One entry per CDR3 protein, called by TCRdb with MiXCR from the multiplex PCR reads. This sample carries about 660,000 distinct CDR3 sequences, 25% to 35% of them seen once, and the ten largest clones take about two fifths.

The rearrangement uses TRBV12-3 or TRBV12-4 and TRBJ1-3; D gene uncertain. Source: peripheral blood mononuclear cells (PBMCs), taken when the disease was refractory, from a patient treated with antithyroid drugs. The receptor's source is a female donor with Graves disease. As DNA, the CDR3 is TGTGCCAGCAGTTTGATACCAGGAAACACCATATATTTT. Translated, it gives CASSLIPGNTIYF.